Below are 26 T cell receptor beta chains sequenced from a single sample in a study of blood T cell repertoires in COVID-19 (dated by TCRdb to 2018 to 2021). Library preparation used the immunoSEQ multiplex PCR assay. TCRdb provides this immuneACCESS table in a form limited to in-frame rearrangements. Some clones are lacking; in checked studies, under half of them reflect an unresolved V gene, and why the rest are absent is not known. The sample table holds a few hundred thousand clones, of which 75% to 90% were seen once. Over 7.5% of the sample lies in the top ten. The sample comprised PBMCs or T cells enriched from blood (not recorded which). The receptors come from a man between 40 and 49 years old who had recovered from COVID-19.

The chain recombines TRBV6-5 with TRBJ2-7; D is perhaps TRBD2 (6 bases). V lost 6 bases, J lost 3 bases, and 15 bases lay in between. The germline gives CDR1 MNHEY, CDR2 SVGAGI. The CDR3 contains 14 residues. The DNA of the CDR3 is TGTGCCAGCAGACGAACGGGACTTGACTACGAGCAGTACTTC. Translated: CASRRTGLDYEQYF.

The J gene is TRBJ2-3, the V gene TRBV7-9, with TRBD1 matching over 8 bases. Trimming cost V 5 bases and J 8 bases; bases outside gene matches: 9. This CDR3 has 14 residues. CDR1 and CDR2 (germline): SEHNR, FQNEAQ (reference sequence). CDR3 in DNA: TGTGCCAGCAGCACTCGACAGGGGAGGCCTACGCAGTATTTT. This codes for CASSTRQGRPTQYF.

This clone was counted once. A read error may account for a junction end that differs from germline. The genes are TRBV28 and TRBJ2-1, with 8 bases lining up with TRBD2. Germline V gene data show CDR1 as MDHEN and CDR2 as SYDVKM. CDR3 length equals 12 residues. For the CDR3, the DNA is TGTTCCAGCGGGAGTACATACAATGAGCAGTTCTTC. Protein: CSSGSTYNEQFF.

V is TRBV27 and J is TRBJ2-1; D gene uncertain. This CDR3 has 14 residues. V was clipped by 2 bases and J by 9 bases, with 14 bases between them. Germline V lookup: CDR1 MNHEY, CDR2 SMNVEV (reference sequence). CDR3 nucleotides: TGTGCCAGCAGTTTAGGGTGGCAGGCCTTTGAGCAGTTCTTC. Its protein product is CASSLGWQAFEQFF.

This sequence joins TRBV6-5 and TRBJ2-7, with 11 bases that match TRBD2. This CDR3 is built from 15 residues. Germline trimming cut 4 bases from V and 5 bases from J; bases unmatched to any gene: 7. Germline V CDR1 and CDR2: MNHEY, SVGAGI. The CDR3 region has the DNA TGTGCCAGCAGTTTAGCGGGAGGGGGTTTGGACGAGCAGTACTTC. It is translated as CASSLAGGGLDEQYF.

The rearrangement joins TRBV7-3 to TRBJ2-1; 9 bases map to TRBD1. The V segment lost 5 bases and the J segment 8 bases; nucleotides outside the gene matches: 13. Germline CDR1 reads SGHTA; CDR2 reads FQGTGA. The CDR3 totals 16 residues. CDR3 sequence (DNA): TGTGCCAGCAGCCCCCAAATCCCGGGACAGGGTCATGAGCAGTTCTTC. This gives the protein CASSPQIPGQGHEQFF.

The rearrangement uses TRBV28 and TRBJ1-4; TRBD1 might be the D (6 bases). Trimming cost V 2 bases and J 6 bases, with 10 bases left between them. CDR1 and CDR2 (germline): MDHEN, SYDVKM. This CDR3 has 14 amino acids. DNA for the CDR3: TGTGCCAGCAGTTTAACGGGGGGCGATGAAAAACTGTTTTTT. Translated: CASSLTGGDEKLFF. Together with reference TRBV28 and TRBJ1-4, the CDR3 gives the full variable domain: DVKVTQSSRYLVKRTGEKVFLECVQDMDHENMFWYRQDPGLGLRLIYFSYDVKMKEKGDIPEGYSVSREKKERFSLILESASTNQTSMYLCASSLTGGDEKLFFGSGTQLSVL.

The chain links TRBV12-3 or TRBV12-4 to TRBJ1-5, with D hard to call. The CDR3 extends over 13 amino acids. V was shortened by 6 bases and J by 5 bases, with 11 bases between the two germline ends. For the CDR3, the DNA is TGTGCCAGCAGCCTAGGTAGAGATCAGCCCCAGCATTTT. It translates to CASSLGRDQPQHF.

The V and J genes are TRBV3-1 (or the pseudogene TRBV3-2) and TRBJ2-5, with TRBD2 matching 7 bases. V lost 0 bases to trimming and J lost 10 bases; unmatched junction nucleotides: 8. The CDR3 has 14 residues. Germline V lookup: CDR1 LGHDT, CDR2 YNNKEL (reference sequence). This chain's CDR3 is CASSQDSLAAHQYF. CDR3 sequence (DNA): TGTGCCAGCAGCCAAGATTCGCTAGCGGCCCACCAGTACTTC.

The rearrangement links TRBV19 to TRBJ2-7; 9 nucleotides line up with TRBD2. Germline V gene lookup returns CDR1 LNHDA and CDR2 SQIVND (reference sequence). This CDR3 region has 16 residues. Trimming took 5 bases from V and 5 from J; bases not matched to a gene: 13. CDR3 sequence: CASSLSRSGGRDEQYF. The DNA of the CDR3 is TGTGCCAGTAGTCTTTCCCGGAGCGGGGGGAGGGACGAGCAGTACTTC.

With respect to this clone: Additional DNA sequences in this sample encode the identical CDR3. The rearrangement links TRBV5-1 to TRBJ2-2, with a possible D match to TRBD2 (5 bases). V was pared by 3 bases and J by 2 bases, with 8 bases between. The germline V gene has CDR1 SGHRS and CDR2 YFSETQ. The CDR3 length is 14 residues. This chain's CDR3 is CASSSTGNTGELFF. The CDR3 DNA is TGCGCCAGCAGCTCAACGGGAAACACCGGGGAGCTGTTTTTT. Full variable domain (remainder filled in from reference TRBV5-1 and TRBJ2-2): KAGVTQTPRYLIKTRGQQVTLSCSPISGHRSVSWYQQTPGQGLQFLFEYFSETQRNKGNFPGRFSGRQFSNSRSEMNVSTLELGDSALYLCASSSTGNTGELFFGEGSRLTVL.

The CDR3 here is CASSLDSGTGRNTIYF. The CDR3, as DNA: TGTGCCAGCAGCTTAGATTCCGGGACAGGGAGAAACACCATATATTTT. The chain uses TRBV11-3 and TRBJ1-3; TRBD1 matches at 9 bases. This CDR3 spans 16 amino acids. CDR1 and CDR2 (germline): SGHNT, YENEEA. V shed 0 bases and J 5 bases; nucleotides not matched to a gene: 5.

The J gene is TRBJ1-2, the V gene TRBV5-1; weak D call: TRBD1 (5 bases). The CDR3 is made up of 15 amino acids. CDR1 SGHRS and CDR2 YFSETQ come from the germline V gene. Trimming stripped 0 bases from V and 10 bases from J, with 19 bases between. The CDR3 coding sequence is TGCGCCAGCAGCTTGGACAGGTCGAGAGGCGATGACTACACCTTC. It codes for CASSLDRSRGDDYTF. Looking up the rest from reference TRBV5-1 and TRBJ1-2 gives the full variable domain: KAGVTQTPRYLIKTRGQQVTLSCSPISGHRSVSWYQQTPGQGLQFLFEYFSETQRNKGNFPGRFSGRQFSNSRSEMNVSTLELGDSALYLCASSLDRSRGDDYTFGSGTRLTVV.

The rearrangement links TRBV7-9 to TRBJ2-3; perhaps TRBD2 as D (6 bases). Between the trimmed V and J ends, which lost 4 bases and 3 bases, there was a span of 14 bases. This CDR3 has 15 amino acids. The germline V gene has CDR1 SEHNR and CDR2 FQNEAQ (reference sequence). The CDR3 spells CASSSGVLATDTQYF. CDR3 nucleotides: TGTGCCAGCAGCTCGGGAGTTTTGGCGACAGATACGCAGTATTTT.

This chain connects TRBV5-1 to TRBJ1-1, with 8 bases matching TRBD1. The J segment lost 5 bases and the V segment lost 2 bases, leaving 8 bases of the junction unmatched. The CDR3 is 15 residues long. Germline V gene lookup returns CDR1 SGHRS and CDR2 YFSETQ. DNA of the CDR3: TGCGCCAGCAGCTTATCGGACAGGGTGGGAACTGAAGCTTTCTTT. Its protein is CASSLSDRVGTEAFF.

This clone was counted only a few times. The rearrangement joins TRBV6-5 to TRBJ2-1; 9 bases are a match to TRBD2. The CDR3 has 15 residues. Unmatched junction bases numbered 10, after V lost 6 bases and J lost 7 bases. CDR1 and CDR2 from the germline V gene are MNHEY and SVGAGI. The CDR3 reads CASSPSAGGNNEQFF. In nucleotides, the CDR3 is TGTGCCAGCAGCCCGTCAGCGGGGGGAAATAATGAGCAGTTCTTC.

The rearrangement joins TRBV19 to TRBJ1-4, with no clear D. V lost 4 bases to trimming and J lost 2 bases, with 8 bases between them. Germline V gene sequence: CDR1 LNHDA, CDR2 SQIVND (reference sequence). This CDR3 has 14 amino acids. The CDR3 spells CASSTQKTNEKLFF. DNA of the CDR3: TGTGCCAGTAGTACTCAGAAGACTAATGAAAAACTGTTTTTT.

This rearrangement joins TRBV6-5 to TRBJ2-3, with D perhaps matching TRBD2 (6 bases). The CDR3 consists of 15 residues. Between the trimmed V and J ends, which lost 0 bases and 7 bases, there was a span of 14 bases. Per germline, CDR1 MNHEY and CDR2 SVGAGI. Here the CDR3 reads CASSYSSGRMNTQYF. CDR3 nucleotide sequence: TGTGCCAGCAGTTACTCTAGCGGAAGAATGAATACGCAGTATTTT.

This clone was detected once. J is TRBJ2-1 and V is TRBV11-3; 8 positions agree with TRBD2. This CDR3 is built from 15 residues. CDR1 is SGHNT, CDR2 YENEEA, per germline. J lost 5 bases, V lost 1 base, and 4 bases had no gene match. CDR3 coding DNA: TGTGCCAGCAGCTTAGTGAGCGGGGGTCACAATGAGCAGTTCTTC. Translation gives CASSLVSGGHNEQFF.

The rearrangement uses TRBV24-1 and TRBJ2-7, with TRBD1 as a possible D gene (6 bases). Deletions cut 0 bases from V and 5 bases from J, with 16 bases between. The CDR3 extends over 16 amino acids. The germline CDR1 and CDR2 sequences are KGHDR and SFDVKD. The CDR3 loop is CATSDLRGTGTNEQYF. The DNA for the CDR3 is TGTGCCACCAGTGATTTGCGGGGAACAGGGACCAACGAGCAGTACTTC.

The V gene is TRBV5-8, the J gene TRBJ1-2; 10 bases are a match to TRBD1. Germline-derived CDR1 and CDR2 are SGHTS and YDEGEE. J lost 1 base, V lost 4 bases, and 4 bases had no gene match. The CDR3 contains 15 residues. The CDR3 reads CASSTRDRGNYGYTF. The CDR3 DNA follows: TGTGCCAGCAGCACCCGGGACAGGGGTAACTATGGCTACACCTTC.

This chain connects TRBV7-8 to TRBJ2-5; perhaps TRBD1 as D (5 bases). V lost 5 bases, J lost 4 bases, and 20 bases lay in between. This CDR3 comprises 16 residues. Germline loops: CDR1 SGHVS, CDR2 FQNEAQ. The DNA for the CDR3 is TGTGCCAGCAGCCAAGGCCAGGGAATGGGTGTAGAGACCCAGTACTTC. Its protein is CASSQGQGMGVETQYF.

The V and J genes are TRBV12-3 or TRBV12-4 and TRBJ2-7; 7 nucleotides align to TRBD1. V was clipped by 3 bases and J by 3 bases; unmatched bases: 2. This CDR3 comprises 13 residues. This CDR3 reads CASSFDRDYEQYF. In DNA form, the CDR3 reads TGTGCCAGCAGTTTTGACAGGGACTACGAGCAGTACTTC.

V and J are TRBV13 and TRBJ2-5, with 8 bases aligning to TRBD2. This CDR3 has 16 amino acids. The germline gives CDR1 PRHDT, CDR2 FYEKMQ (reference sequence). The junction had 5 bases not matched to a gene; V was cut back by 1 base and J by 1 base. CDR3 in DNA: TGTGCCAGCAGCTTAGTTAGCGGGAACATCCAAGAGACCCAGTACTTC. Its translation is CASSLVSGNIQETQYF.

The CDR3: CATLAGGSYNEQFF. CDR3 coding DNA: TGTGCCACCCTAGCGGGAGGGTCCTACAATGAGCAGTTCTTC. This chain joins TRBV19 and TRBJ2-1, with 12 nucleotides matching TRBD2. The CDR3 is 14 amino acids. Germline-derived CDR1 and CDR2 are LNHDA and SQIVND (reference sequence). V lost 10 bases, J lost 1 base, and 2 bases stayed unmatched.

The chain employs TRBV7-3 and TRBJ2-1, with 7 bases that match TRBD2. The germline CDR1 and CDR2 sequences are SGHTA and FQGTGA. This CDR3 has 14 amino acids. With 3 bases clipped from V and 8 bases from J, the junction kept 7 bases outside the gene matches. Here the CDR3 reads CASSFGSGWDEQFF. The CDR3 region has the DNA TGTGCCAGCAGCTTTGGTAGCGGGTGGGATGAGCAGTTCTTC.